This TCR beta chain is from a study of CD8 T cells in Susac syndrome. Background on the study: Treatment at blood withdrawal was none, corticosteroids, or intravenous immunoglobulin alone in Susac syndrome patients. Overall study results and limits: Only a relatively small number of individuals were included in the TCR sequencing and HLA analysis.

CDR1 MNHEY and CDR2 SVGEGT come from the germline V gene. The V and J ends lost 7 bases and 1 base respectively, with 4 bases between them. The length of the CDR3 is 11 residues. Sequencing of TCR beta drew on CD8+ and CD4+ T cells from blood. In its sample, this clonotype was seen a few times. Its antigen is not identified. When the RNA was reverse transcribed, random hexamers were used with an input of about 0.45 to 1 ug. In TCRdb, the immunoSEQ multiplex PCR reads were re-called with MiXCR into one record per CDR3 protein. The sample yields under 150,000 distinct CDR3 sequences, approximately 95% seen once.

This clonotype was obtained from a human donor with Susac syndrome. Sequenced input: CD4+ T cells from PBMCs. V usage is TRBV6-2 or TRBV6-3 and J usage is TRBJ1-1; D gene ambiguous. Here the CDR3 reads CASNQNTEAFF. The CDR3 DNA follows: TGTGCCAGCAATCAGAACACTGAAGCTTTCTTT.